These 23 T cell receptor beta chains were sequenced from one sample in a study of blood T cell repertoires in COVID-19. TCRdb's copy holds only in-frame clones and misses some; the assay was immunoSEQ multiplex PCR. The sample lists around 94,000 clones; around 82% were seen once. Sequenced sample: peripheral blood. The receptors here all came from a man in his 60s with acute or convalescent COVID-19.

The CDR3 region has the DNA TGTGCCAGCAGCTTAGATGGACAGGGGATAAATGGCTACACCTTC. Protein: CASSLDGQGINGYTF. The rearrangement uses TRBV7-2 and TRBJ1-2; 9 positions match TRBD1. The ends lost 1 base at V and 6 bases at J; junction bases unmatched: 6. This CDR3 comprises 15 residues. Per the germline V gene, CDR1 is SGHTA and CDR2 is FQGNSA.

The V gene is TRBV6-2 or TRBV6-3, the J gene TRBJ1-2; tentative D call: TRBD1 (5 bases). Trimming removed 5 bases from V and 5 bases from J, with 12 bases in between. This CDR3 has 13 amino acids. CDR1 and CDR2 from the germline V gene are MNHEY and SVGEGT. CDR3 loop: CASSGDSGYGYTF. For the CDR3, the DNA is TGTGCCAGCAGTGGAGACAGTGGGTATGGCTACACCTTC.

The chain combines TRBV5-6 with TRBJ1-2, with 10 nucleotides matching TRBD1. The CDR3 runs to 13 residues. Germline V gene lookup returns CDR1 SGHDT and CDR2 YYEEEE. J was trimmed by 7 bases and V by 0 bases; bases with no gene match: 0. CDR3 region: CASSLGDRGGYTF. Written as DNA, the CDR3 is TGTGCCAGCAGCTTGGGGGACAGGGGTGGCTACACCTTC.

V is TRBV19 and J is TRBJ1-6; possibly TRBD1 for D (6 bases). Trimming took 6 bases from V and 5 from J, leaving 20 bases between them. The CDR3 is 17 residues long. The germline V gene has CDR1 LNHDA and CDR2 SQIVND (reference sequence). CDR3 nucleotide sequence: TGTGCCAGTAGCCCTGGTGGCAGGGGTCTAGATAATTCACCCCTCCACTTT. This gives the protein CASSPGGRGLDNSPLHF. Full variable domain (rest looked up from reference TRBV19 and TRBJ1-6): DGGITQSPKYLFRKEGQNVTLSCEQNLNHDAMYWYRQDPGQGLRLIYYSQIVNDFQKGDIAEGYSVSREKKESFPLTVTSAQKNPTAFYLCASSPGGRGLDNSPLHFGNGTRLTVT.

CDR3 nucleotides: TGTGCCAGCAGGCTAACAGGGGGCAGTGAGACCCAGTACTTC. Translated: CASRLTGGSETQYF. This chain joins TRBV11-2 and TRBJ2-5; 9 bases are a match to TRBD1. The V gene's germline CDR1 is SGHAT and CDR2 FQNNGV. After removal of 6 bases from V and 5 bases from J, the junction contained 7 bases not matched to a gene. The CDR3 has 14 residues.

In this sample, this clone turned up once. V usage is TRBV30 and J usage is TRBJ1-1; possibly TRBD1 for D (6 bases). CDR3 length: 14 amino acids. Germline V gene data show CDR1 as GTSNPN and CDR2 as SVGIG (reference sequence). V dropped 2 bases and J dropped 3 bases, with 13 bases sitting between them. The CDR3 loop is CAWSNQGLYTEAFF. CDR3 DNA: TGTGCCTGGAGTAACCAGGGGCTGTACACTGAAGCTTTCTTT.

The chain joins TRBV24-1 to TRBJ2-5, with 7 nucleotides matching TRBD2. V gave up 1 base and J gave up 4 bases; unmatched junction bases: 8. Germline assignment: CDR1 KGHDR and CDR2 SFDVKD. The length of the CDR3 is 16 residues. As DNA, the CDR3 is TGTGCCACCAGTGATTTTACGTGGGGGGGTAGAGAGACCCAGTACTTC. The encoded protein is CATSDFTWGGRETQYF.

The rearrangement links TRBV5-4 to TRBJ1-2; 8 bases align to TRBD1. The CDR3 contains 14 residues. CDR1 is SGHNT, CDR2 YYREEE, per germline (reference sequence). The V and J ends lost 0 bases and 4 bases, in that order; junction bases with no gene match: 2. CDR3 region: CASSLEQGGYGYTF. The CDR3 bases are TGTGCCAGCAGCTTGGAACAGGGGGGCTATGGCTACACCTTC.

As regards this clone: This specimen includes other DNA sequences encoding the same CDR3. This rearrangement joins TRBV6-1 to TRBJ1-1; D is unclear. This CDR3 region has 12 residues. Trimming left V 3 bases short and J 4 bases short, with 6 bases between. The germline V gene has CDR1 MNHNS and CDR2 SASEGT. CDR3 sequence reads: CASSDPSTEAFF. Written as DNA, the CDR3 is TGTGCCAGCAGTGACCCCAGCACTGAAGCTTTCTTT.

V is TRBV5-1 and J is TRBJ1-2; perhaps TRBD1 as D (5 bases). In germline, CDR1 is SGHRS, CDR2 YFSETQ. This CDR3 has 13 residues. Between the trimmed V and J ends, which lost 0 bases and 4 bases, there was a span of 7 bases. The CDR3 protein is CASSLDDSYGYTF. The CDR3 DNA is TGCGCCAGCAGCTTGGACGACAGCTATGGCTACACCTTC.

The rearrangement joins TRBV2 to TRBJ2-1, with 14 nucleotides matching TRBD2. The V gene end was trimmed by 2 bases and the J gene end by 0 bases; junction bases not matched to a gene: 9. Germline values: CDR1 SNHLY, CDR2 FYNNEI. The CDR3 spans 20 residues. The CDR3 loop is CASSELGLAGGYSSYNEQFF. The CDR3 region has the DNA TGTGCCAGCAGTGAATTAGGACTAGCGGGGGGCTACAGCTCCTACAATGAGCAGTTCTTC.

This chain connects TRBV5-1 to TRBJ2-3; 11 bases are a match to TRBD1. V was clipped by 1 base and J by 1 base; unmatched bases: 2. Germline V lookup: CDR1 SGHRS, CDR2 YFSETQ. There are 16 residues in the CDR3. The CDR3 DNA is TGCGCCAGCAGCTTGTGGGGACAGGGGGGCACAGATACGCAGTATTTT. It is translated as CASSLWGQGGTDTQYF.

The chain joins TRBV30 to TRBJ1-2; 7 bases are shared with TRBD1. CDR3 length: 14 residues. With V trimmed by 7 bases and J by 8 bases, 16 bases remained unmatched. CDR1 is GTSNPN, CDR2 SVGIG, per germline (reference sequence). CDR3 DNA sequence: TGTGCCTCTGCGGGACAGAGACGATTAAGGGGCTACACCTTC. Its protein product is CASAGQRRLRGYTF.

The chain is built from TRBV10-2 and TRBJ2-3; 8 bases are shared with TRBD2. The CDR3 length is 15 residues. With 0 bases clipped from V and 4 bases from J, the junction kept 3 bases outside the gene matches. CDR1 and CDR2 from the germline V gene are WSHSY and SAAADI. The CDR3 sequence: CASSESTGGADTQYF. The CDR3 nucleotides read TGCGCCAGCAGTGAGTCGACGGGGGGGGCAGATACGCAGTATTTT.

The chain links TRBV7-9 to TRBJ1-4, with TRBD1 matching over 9 bases. The CDR3 is made up of 14 amino acids. Germline V lookup: CDR1 SEHNR, CDR2 FQNEAQ (reference sequence). V trimming: 3 bases; J trimming: 7 bases; junction bases outside the gene matches: 3. CDR3 residues: CASSFETGGEKLFF. The CDR3 nucleotides are TGTGCCAGCAGCTTTGAGACAGGGGGTGAAAAACTGTTTTTT.

The chain joins TRBV5-6 to TRBJ1-2; 7 nucleotides agree with TRBD1. V was clipped by 0 bases and J by 6 bases; unmatched bases: 5. Germline assignment: CDR1 SGHDT and CDR2 YYEEEE. The length of the CDR3 is 14 residues. The chain's CDR3 is CASSLAGQIHGYTF. For the CDR3, the DNA is TGTGCCAGCAGCTTGGCGGGACAGATTCATGGCTACACCTTC.

This rearrangement joins TRBV4-2 to TRBJ1-5; D is unresolved. The CDR3 runs to 17 residues. With 0 bases removed from V and 6 bases from J, the gap between germline ends came to 18 bases. Germline V CDR1 and CDR2: LGHNA, YNFKEQ. CDR3 residues: CASSQEMGRWPPQPQHF. The CDR3 DNA reads TGTGCCAGCAGCCAAGAAATGGGCCGGTGGCCACCTCAGCCCCAGCATTTT.

Here the CDR3 DNA reads TGTGCCAGCAGTGAATACAGGACCTCGAGGAACACTGAAGCTTTCTTT. Translated: CASSEYRTSRNTEAFF. The chain is built from TRBV6-1 and TRBJ1-1; TRBD1 is a possible D gene (5 bases). CDR1 is MNHNS, CDR2 SASEGT, per germline. The CDR3 sequence is 16 residues long. V was pared by 2 bases and J by 1 base, with 14 bases between.

Here the CDR3 reads CASSVGDRGYEQYF. The CDR3 nucleotides are TGTGCCAGCAGCGTAGGGGACAGGGGTTACGAGCAGTACTTC. The chain is built from TRBV9 and TRBJ2-7; 10 bases align to TRBD1. The J segment lost 4 bases and the V segment lost 0 bases, leaving 1 base of the junction unmatched. In germline, CDR1 is SGDLS, CDR2 YYNGEE. The CDR3 is made up of 14 amino acids.

The chain couples TRBV25-1 to TRBJ2-5, with D possibly matching TRBD1 (5 bases). The CDR3 extends over 14 amino acids. CDR1 and CDR2 from the germline V gene are MGHDK and SYGVNS. V was pared by 3 bases and J by 1 base, with 9 bases between. The CDR3 protein is CASSDLTAQETQYF. Here the CDR3 DNA reads TGTGCCAGCAGTGATCTGACAGCCCAAGAGACCCAGTACTTC.

This chain uses TRBV24-1 with TRBJ1-5; no clear D. The CDR3 length is 15 residues. From germline, CDR1 is KGHDR and CDR2 SFDVKD. Trimming left V 0 bases short and J 1 base short, with 6 bases between. CDR3 coding DNA: TGTGCCACCAGTGATTTGGGCGGAAGCAATCAGCCCCAGCATTTT. Its translation is CATSDLGGSNQPQHF.

In this sample, this clone turned up a few times. V is TRBV27 and J is TRBJ2-7; 10 bases line up with TRBD1. This CDR3 is 15 amino acids long. The V gene end was trimmed by 10 bases and the J gene end by 2 bases; junction bases not matched to a gene: 11. Germline CDR1 MNHEY, CDR2 SMNVEV (reference sequence). The CDR3 DNA is TGTGCCATCCAGAGACGGACAGGGGGTGCCTACGAGCAGTACTTC. It is translated as CAIQRRTGGAYEQYF.

Here the CDR3 reads CASSPQGAGELFF. The CDR3 nucleotides read TGTGCCAGCAGCCCGCAGGGGGCCGGGGAGCTGTTTTTT. The chain uses TRBV7-6 and TRBJ2-2, with 7 bases fitting TRBD1. The V segment lost 5 bases and the J segment 6 bases; nucleotides outside the gene matches: 3. Germline CDR1 and CDR2: SGHVS and FNYEAQ. CDR3 size: 13 residues.